This TCR beta chain was obtained from a study of blood T cell repertoires in COVID-19. Overall study context: Collection of acute and convalescent COVID-19 samples took place in the United States, Italy and Spain.

Produced via immunoSEQ multiplex PCR; TCRdb's table is partial and in-frame only. The table includes 150,000 or so clones, over 80% detected once. Enrollees, roughly 18 to 89 years old, lived in 24 US areas. Participants' reported clinical history set cohort assignment. Within 2 weeks of study entry, exposed participants had contacted a PCR-confirmed or clinician-diagnosed COVID-19 case. The source material was PBMCs or T cells enriched from blood (not recorded which). This TCR derives from a man in his 70s who had been exposed to COVID-19.

This CDR3 is CASSLGQGIFSGNEQFF. DNA of the CDR3: TGTGCCAGCAGCCTTGGACAGGGGATCTTTAGTGGAAATGAGCAGTTCTTC. This chain joins TRBV5-8 and TRBJ2-1, with TRBD1 matching 9 bases. Germline V gene data show CDR1 as SGHTS and CDR2 as YDEGEE. This CDR3 comprises 17 residues. V lost 4 bases and J lost 7; bases outside the gene matches: 15.